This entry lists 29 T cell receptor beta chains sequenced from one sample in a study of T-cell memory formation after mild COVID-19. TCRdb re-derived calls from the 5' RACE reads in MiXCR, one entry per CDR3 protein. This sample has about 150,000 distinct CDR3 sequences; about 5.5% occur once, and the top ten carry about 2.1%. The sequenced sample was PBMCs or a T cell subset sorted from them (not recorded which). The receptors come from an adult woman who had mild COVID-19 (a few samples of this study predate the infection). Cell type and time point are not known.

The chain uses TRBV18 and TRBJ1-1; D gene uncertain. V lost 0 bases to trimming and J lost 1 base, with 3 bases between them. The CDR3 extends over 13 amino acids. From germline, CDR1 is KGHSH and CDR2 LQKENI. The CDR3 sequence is CASSPPGNTEAFF. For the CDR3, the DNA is TGTGCCAGCTCACCACCAGGGAACACTGAAGCTTTCTTT.

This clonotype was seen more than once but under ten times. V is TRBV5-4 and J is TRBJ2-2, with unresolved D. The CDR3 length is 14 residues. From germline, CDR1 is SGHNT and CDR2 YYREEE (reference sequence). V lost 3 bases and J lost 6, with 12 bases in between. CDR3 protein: CASSSVSAPGELFF. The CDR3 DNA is TGTGCCAGCAGCTCCGTTTCCGCTCCCGGGGAGCTGTTTTTT. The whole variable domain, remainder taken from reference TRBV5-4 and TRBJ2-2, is ETGVTQSPTHLIKTRGQQVTLRCSSQSGHNTVSWYQQALGQGPQFIFQYYREEENGRGNFPPRFSGLQFPNYSSELNVNALELDDSALYLCASSSVSAPGELFFGEGSRLTVL.

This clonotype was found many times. The CDR3 DNA is TGTGCCAGCAGCTCCTCGGGGTCCGTCTCCTACGAGCAGTACTTC. Its protein is CASSSSGSVSYEQYF. The gene calls are TRBV7-2 and TRBJ2-7, with TRBD2 as a possible D gene (5 bases). V was clipped by 4 bases and J by 0 bases, with 13 bases between them. The CDR3 has 15 amino acids. The germline gives CDR1 SGHTA, CDR2 FQGNSA.

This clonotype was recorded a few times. CDR3 region: CASSGTGTVDQPQHF. DNA for the CDR3: TGTGCCAGCAGCGGAACCGGGACAGTTGATCAGCCCCAGCATTTT. The chain uses TRBV9 and TRBJ1-5; 7 nucleotides match TRBD1. This CDR3 has 15 amino acids. Germline CDR1 reads SGDLS; CDR2 reads YYNGEE. V gave up 3 bases and J gave up 5 bases; unmatched junction bases: 8.

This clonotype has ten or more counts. Here the CDR3 DNA reads TGTGCCAGCAGTGAAGGGGTGGGTCCAATGTCTGGGGCCAACGTCCTGACTTTC. Translated: CASSEGVGPMSGANVLTF. The J gene is TRBJ2-6, the V gene TRBV25-1; D remains ambiguous. V was pared by 2 bases and J by 1 base, with 15 bases between. Germline values: CDR1 MGHDK, CDR2 SYGVNS. This CDR3 has 18 amino acids.

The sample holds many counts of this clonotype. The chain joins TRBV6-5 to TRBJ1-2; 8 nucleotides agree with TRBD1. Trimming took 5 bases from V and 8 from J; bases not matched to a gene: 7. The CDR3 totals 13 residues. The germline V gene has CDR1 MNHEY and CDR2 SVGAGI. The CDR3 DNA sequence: TGTGCCAGCAGTCGGACAGGGAAGGGGGGCTACACCTTC. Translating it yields CASSRTGKGGYTF.

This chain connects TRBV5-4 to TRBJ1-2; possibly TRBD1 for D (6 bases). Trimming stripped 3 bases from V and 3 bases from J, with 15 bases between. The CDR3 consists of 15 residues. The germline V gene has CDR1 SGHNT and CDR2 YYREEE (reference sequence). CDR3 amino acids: CASSYPETGDYGYTF. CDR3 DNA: TGTGCCAGCAGCTACCCGGAGACAGGAGACTATGGCTACACCTTC.

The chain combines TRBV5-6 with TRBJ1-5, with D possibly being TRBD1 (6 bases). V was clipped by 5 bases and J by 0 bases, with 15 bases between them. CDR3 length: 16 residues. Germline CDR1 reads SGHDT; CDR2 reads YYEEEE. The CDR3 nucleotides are TGTGCCAGCAGTTCCTCCAGGGGACTTAGCAATCAGCCCCAGCATTTT. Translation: CASSSSRGLSNQPQHF.

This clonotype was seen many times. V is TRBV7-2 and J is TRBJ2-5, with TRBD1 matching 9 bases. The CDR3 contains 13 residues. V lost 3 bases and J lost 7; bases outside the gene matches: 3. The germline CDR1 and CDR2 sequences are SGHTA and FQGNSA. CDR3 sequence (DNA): TGTGCCAGCAGCTTTAGACAGGGGGGGACCCAGTACTTC. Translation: CASSFRQGGTQYF.

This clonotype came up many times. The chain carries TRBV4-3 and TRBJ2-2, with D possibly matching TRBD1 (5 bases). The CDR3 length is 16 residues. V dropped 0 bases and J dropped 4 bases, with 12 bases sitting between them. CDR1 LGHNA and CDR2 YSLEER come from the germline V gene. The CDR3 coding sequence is TGCGCCAGCAGCCAAGAAGGTGGACACCCCACCGGGGAGCTGTTTTTT. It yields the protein CASSQEGGHPTGELFF.

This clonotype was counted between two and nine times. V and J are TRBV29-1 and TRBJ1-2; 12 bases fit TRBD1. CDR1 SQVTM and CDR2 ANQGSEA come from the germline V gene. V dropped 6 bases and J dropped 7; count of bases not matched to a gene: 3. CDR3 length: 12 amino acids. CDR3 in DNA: TGCAGCGTAAAGGGACAGGGGGCTGGCTACACCTTC. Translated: CSVKGQGAGYTF.

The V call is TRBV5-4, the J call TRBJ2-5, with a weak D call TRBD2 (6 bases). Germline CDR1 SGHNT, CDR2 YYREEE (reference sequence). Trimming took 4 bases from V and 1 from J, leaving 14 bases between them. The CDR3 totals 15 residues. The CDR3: CASSLRVGGQETQYF. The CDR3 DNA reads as TGTGCCAGCAGCCTTCGGGTGGGAGGCCAAGAGACCCAGTACTTC.

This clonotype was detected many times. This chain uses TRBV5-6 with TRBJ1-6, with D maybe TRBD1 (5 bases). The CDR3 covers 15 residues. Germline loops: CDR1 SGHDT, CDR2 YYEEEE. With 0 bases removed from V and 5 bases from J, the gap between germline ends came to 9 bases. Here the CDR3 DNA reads TGTGCCAGCAGCTTGGGACAGATAAATAATTCACCCCTCCACTTT. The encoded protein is CASSLGQINNSPLHF.

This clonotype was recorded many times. CDR3 nucleotide sequence: TGTGCCAGCAGCCAAGTGGCGGGAGCAGTCACCTACGAGCAGTACTTC. Translation: CASSQVAGAVTYEQYF. The V gene is TRBV4-2, the J gene TRBJ2-7; 7 bases align to TRBD2. The CDR3 is 16 amino acids. After removal of 1 base from V and 2 bases from J, the junction contained 8 bases not matched to a gene. Germline CDR1 reads LGHNA; CDR2 reads YNFKEQ.

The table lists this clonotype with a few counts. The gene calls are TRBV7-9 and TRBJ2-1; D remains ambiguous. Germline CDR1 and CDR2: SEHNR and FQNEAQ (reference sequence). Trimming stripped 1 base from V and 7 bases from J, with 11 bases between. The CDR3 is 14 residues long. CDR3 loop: CASSLVQAGNEQFF. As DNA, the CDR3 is TGTGCCAGCAGCTTAGTGCAGGCTGGGAATGAGCAGTTCTTC.

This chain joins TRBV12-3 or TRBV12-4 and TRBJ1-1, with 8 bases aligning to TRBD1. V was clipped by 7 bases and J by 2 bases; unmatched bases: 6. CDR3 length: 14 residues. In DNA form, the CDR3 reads TGTGCCAGCACCGCAGGGGGCTTCAACACTGAAGCTTTCTTT. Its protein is CASTAGGFNTEAFF.

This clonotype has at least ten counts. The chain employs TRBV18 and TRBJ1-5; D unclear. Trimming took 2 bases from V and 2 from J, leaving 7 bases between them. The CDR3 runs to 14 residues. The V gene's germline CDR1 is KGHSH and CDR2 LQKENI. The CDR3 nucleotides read TGTGCCAGCTCACCAAACCCGCGCAATCAGCCCCAGCATTTT. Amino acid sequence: CASSPNPRNQPQHF.

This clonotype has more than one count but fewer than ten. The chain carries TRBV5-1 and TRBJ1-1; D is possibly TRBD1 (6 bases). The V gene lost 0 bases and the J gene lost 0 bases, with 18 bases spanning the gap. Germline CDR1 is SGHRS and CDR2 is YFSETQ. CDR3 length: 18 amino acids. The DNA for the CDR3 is TGCGCCAGCAGCTTGGTGGGGTGGGGGACACCGATGAACACTGAAGCTTTCTTT. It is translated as CASSLVGWGTPMNTEAFF.

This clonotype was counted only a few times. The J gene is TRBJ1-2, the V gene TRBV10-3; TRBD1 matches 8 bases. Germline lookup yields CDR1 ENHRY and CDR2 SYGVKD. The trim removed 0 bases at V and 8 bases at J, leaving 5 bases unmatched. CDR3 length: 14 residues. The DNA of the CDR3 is TGTGCCATCAGTGAGTCACCCAGGGACAGGGGCTACACCTTC. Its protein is CAISESPRDRGYTF.

CDR3 nucleotide sequence: TGTGCCATCAGTGAGTCTGACGGAGATACGCAGTATTTT. This translates into CAISESDGDTQYF. V is TRBV10-3 and J is TRBJ2-3; D remains unclear. V gave up 0 bases and J gave up 5 bases, with 6 bases separating them. CDR1 ENHRY and CDR2 SYGVKD come from the germline V gene. This CDR3 is 13 amino acids long.

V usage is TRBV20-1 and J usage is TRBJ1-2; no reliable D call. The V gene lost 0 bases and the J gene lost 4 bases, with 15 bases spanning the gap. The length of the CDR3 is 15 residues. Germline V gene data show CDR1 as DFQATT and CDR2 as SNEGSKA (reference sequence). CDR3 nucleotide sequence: TGCAGTGCTAGAGATGCTTCGGGTTCTGCCTATGGCTACACCTTC. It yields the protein CSARDASGSAYGYTF.

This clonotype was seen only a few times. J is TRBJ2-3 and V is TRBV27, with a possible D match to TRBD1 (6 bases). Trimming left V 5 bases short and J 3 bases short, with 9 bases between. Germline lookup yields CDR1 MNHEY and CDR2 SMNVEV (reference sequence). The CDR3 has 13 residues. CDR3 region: CASSHGQTDTQYF. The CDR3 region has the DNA TGTGCCAGCAGTCATGGACAGACAGATACGCAGTATTTT.

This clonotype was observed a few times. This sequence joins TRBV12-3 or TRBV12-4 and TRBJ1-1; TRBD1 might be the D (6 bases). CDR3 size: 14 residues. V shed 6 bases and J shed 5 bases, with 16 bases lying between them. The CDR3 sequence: CASSPQGLRTEAFF. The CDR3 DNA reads TGTGCCAGCAGCCCACAGGGCTTAAGGACTGAAGCTTTCTTT.

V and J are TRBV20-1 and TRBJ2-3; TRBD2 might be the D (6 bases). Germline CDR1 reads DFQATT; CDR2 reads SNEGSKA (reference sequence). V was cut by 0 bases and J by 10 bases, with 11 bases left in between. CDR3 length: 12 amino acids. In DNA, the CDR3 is TGCAGTGCTAGAGATGGAGGCGGGGCGCAGTATTTT. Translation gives CSARDGGGAQYF.

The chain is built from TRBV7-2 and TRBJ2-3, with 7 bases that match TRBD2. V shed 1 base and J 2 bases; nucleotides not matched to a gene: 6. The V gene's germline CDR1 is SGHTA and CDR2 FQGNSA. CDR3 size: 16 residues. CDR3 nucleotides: TGTGCCAGCAGCTTAGTATCGGGAGGTATCACAGATACGCAGTATTTT. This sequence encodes CASSLVSGGITDTQYF.

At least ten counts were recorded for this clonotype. The CDR3 region has the DNA TGCAGTGCTAGAACAGGGGCAGGGTATGGCTACACCTTC. Protein: CSARTGAGYGYTF. The chain uses TRBV20-1 and TRBJ1-2, with 7 bases that match TRBD1. The CDR3 consists of 13 residues. With 2 bases clipped from V and 5 bases from J, the junction kept 5 bases outside the gene matches. Per germline, CDR1 DFQATT and CDR2 SNEGSKA (reference sequence).

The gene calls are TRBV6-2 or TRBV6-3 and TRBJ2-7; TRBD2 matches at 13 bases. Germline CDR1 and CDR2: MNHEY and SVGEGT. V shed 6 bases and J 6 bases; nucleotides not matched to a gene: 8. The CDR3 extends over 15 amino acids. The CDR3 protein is CASRPGLAGAVEQYF. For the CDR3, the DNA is TGTGCCAGCAGACCAGGACTAGCGGGAGCTGTCGAGCAGTACTTC.

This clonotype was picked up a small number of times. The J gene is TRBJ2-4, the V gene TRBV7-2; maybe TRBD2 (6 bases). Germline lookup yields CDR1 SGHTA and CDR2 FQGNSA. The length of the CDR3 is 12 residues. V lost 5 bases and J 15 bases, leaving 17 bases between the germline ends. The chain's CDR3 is CASSPIGGNPYF. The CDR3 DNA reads TGTGCCAGCAGCCCGATTGGGGGGAATCCGTACTTC.

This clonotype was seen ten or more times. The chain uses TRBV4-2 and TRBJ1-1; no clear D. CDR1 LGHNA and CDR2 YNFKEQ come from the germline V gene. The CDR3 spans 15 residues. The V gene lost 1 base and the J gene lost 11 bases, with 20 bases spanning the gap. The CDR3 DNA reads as TGTGCCAGCAGCCAAGGTGATAGGGATGCTGAACTGGCTTTCTTT. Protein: CASSQGDRDAELAFF.